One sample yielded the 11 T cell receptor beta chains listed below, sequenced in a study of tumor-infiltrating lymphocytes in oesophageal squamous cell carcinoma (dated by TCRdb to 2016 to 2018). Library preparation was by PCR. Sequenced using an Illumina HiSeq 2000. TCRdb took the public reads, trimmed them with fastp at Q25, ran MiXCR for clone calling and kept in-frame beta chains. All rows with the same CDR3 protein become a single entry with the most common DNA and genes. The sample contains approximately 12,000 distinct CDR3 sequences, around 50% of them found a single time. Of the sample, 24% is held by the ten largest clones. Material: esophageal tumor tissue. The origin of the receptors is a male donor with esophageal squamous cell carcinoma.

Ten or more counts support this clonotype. The CDR3 DNA reads TGTGCCAGCAGCACTTCCCTGGAGGGTAGGGGCTACACCTTC. As protein: CASSTSLEGRGYTF. The V and J genes are TRBV28 and TRBJ1-2; D unclear. Trimming left V 6 bases short and J 8 bases short, with 19 bases between. The CDR3 runs 14 residues. CDR1 and CDR2 from the germline V gene are MDHEN and SYDVKM.

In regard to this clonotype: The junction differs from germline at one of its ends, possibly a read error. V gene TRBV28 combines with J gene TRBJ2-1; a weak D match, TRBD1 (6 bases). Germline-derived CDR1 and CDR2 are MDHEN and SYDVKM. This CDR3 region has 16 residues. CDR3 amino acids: CASSLPPGHGTYEQYF. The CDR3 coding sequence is TGTGCCAGCAGTCTACCTCCGGGACACGGGACCTACGAGCAGTACTTT.

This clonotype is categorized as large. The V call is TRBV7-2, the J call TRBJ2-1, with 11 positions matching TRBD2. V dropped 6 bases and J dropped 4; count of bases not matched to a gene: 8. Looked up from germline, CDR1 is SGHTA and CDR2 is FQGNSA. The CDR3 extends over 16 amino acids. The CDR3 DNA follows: TGTGCCAGCAGGAATAGCGGGAGGGCCACGTACAATGAGCAGTTCTTC. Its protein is CASRNSGRATYNEQFF.

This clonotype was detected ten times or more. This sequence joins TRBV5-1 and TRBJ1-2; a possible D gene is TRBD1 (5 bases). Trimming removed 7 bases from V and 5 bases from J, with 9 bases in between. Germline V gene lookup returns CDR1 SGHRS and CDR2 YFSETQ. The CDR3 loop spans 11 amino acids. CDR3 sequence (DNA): TGCGCCAGCGGGACGGATTATGGCTACACCTTC. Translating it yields CASGTDYGYTF.

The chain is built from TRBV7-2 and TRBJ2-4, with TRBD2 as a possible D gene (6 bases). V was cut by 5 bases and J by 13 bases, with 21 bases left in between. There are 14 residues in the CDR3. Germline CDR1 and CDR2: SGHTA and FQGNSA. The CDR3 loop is CASSGTGTRLAQYF. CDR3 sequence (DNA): TGTGCCAGCAGCGGAACCGGGACTCGTTTGGCCCAGTACTTC.

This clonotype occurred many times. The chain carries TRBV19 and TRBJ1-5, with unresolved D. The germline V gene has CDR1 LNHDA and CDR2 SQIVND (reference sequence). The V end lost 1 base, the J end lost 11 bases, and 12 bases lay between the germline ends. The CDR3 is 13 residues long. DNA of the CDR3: TGTGCCAGTAGTATAGCAACCCCCGGAGCCCAGCATTTT. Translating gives CASSIATPGAQHF.

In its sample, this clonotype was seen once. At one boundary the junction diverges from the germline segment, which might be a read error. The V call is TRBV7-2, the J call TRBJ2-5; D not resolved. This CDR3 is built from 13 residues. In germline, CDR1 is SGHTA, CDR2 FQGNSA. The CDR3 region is CASSVIRHRYAVF. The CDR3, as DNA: TGTGCCAGCAGCGTAATCCGGCACAGATACGCAGTATTT.

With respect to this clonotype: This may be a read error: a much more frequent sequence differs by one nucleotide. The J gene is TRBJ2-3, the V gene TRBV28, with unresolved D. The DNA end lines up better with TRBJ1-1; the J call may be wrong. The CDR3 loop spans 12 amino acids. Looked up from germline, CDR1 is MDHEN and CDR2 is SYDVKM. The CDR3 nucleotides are TGTGCCAGCAGAGCGATATACACTGAAGCTTTCTTT. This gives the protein CASRAIYTEAFF.

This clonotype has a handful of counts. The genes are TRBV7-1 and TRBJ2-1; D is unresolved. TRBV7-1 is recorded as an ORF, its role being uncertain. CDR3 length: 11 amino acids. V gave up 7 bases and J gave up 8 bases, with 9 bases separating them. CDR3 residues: CASTIADEQFF. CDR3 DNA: TGTGCCAGCACCATTGCCGATGAGCAGTTCTTC.

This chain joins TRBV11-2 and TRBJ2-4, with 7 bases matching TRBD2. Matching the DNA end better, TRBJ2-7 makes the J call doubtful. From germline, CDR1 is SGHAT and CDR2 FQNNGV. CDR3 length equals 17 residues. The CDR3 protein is CASTGGGRVVNRYEQYF. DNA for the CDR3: TGTGCCAGCACCGGAGGCGGGAGAGTTGTCAATCGCTACGAGCAGTACTTC.

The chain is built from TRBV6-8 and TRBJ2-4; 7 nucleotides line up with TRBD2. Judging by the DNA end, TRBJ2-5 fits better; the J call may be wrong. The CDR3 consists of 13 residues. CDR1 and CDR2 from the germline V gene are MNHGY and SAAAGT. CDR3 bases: TGTGCCAGCATCCCGGGGGAGGGTGAGACCCAGTACTTC. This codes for CASIPGEGETQYF.